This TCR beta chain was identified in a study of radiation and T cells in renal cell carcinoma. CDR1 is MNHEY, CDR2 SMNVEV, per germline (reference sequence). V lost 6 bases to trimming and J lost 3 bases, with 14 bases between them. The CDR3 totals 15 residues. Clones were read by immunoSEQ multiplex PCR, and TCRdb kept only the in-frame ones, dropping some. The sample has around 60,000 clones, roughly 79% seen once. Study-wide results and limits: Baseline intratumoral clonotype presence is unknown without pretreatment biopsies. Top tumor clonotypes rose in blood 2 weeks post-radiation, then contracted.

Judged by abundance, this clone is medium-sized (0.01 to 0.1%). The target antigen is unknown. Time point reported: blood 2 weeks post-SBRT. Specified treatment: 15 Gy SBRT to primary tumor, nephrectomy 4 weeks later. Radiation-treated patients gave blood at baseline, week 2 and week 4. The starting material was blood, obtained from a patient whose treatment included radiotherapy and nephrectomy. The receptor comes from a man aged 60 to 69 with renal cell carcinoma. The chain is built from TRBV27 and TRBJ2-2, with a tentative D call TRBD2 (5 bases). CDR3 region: CASSHGRDYTGELFF. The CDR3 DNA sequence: TGTGCCAGCAGCCATGGCCGGGATTACACCGGGGAGCTGTTTTTT.